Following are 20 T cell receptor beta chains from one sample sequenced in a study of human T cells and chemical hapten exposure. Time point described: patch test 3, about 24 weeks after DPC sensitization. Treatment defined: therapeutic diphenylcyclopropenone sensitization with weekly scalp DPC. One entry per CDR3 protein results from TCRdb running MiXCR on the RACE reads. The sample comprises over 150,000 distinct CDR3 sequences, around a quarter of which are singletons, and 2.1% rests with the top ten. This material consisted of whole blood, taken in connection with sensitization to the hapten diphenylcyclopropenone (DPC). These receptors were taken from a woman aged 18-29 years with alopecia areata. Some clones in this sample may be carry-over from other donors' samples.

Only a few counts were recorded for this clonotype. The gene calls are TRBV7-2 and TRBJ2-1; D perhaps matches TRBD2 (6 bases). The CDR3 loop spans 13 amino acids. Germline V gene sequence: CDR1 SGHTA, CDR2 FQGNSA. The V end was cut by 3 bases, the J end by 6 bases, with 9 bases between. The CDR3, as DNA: TGTGCCAGCAGCTTCAGGGAGGTCAATGAGCAGTTCTTC. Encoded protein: CASSFREVNEQFF.

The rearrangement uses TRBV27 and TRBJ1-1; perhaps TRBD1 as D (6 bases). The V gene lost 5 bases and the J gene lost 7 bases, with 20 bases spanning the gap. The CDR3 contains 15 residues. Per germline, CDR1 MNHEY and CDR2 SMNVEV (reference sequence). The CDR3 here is CASSMLRQEWDEAFF. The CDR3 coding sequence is TGTGCCAGCAGTATGCTAAGACAGGAGTGGGATGAAGCTTTCTTT.

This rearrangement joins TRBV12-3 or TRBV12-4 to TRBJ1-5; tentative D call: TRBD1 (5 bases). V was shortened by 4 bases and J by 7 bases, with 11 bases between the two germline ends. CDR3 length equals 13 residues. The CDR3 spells CASSSGTNQPQHF. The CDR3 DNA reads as TGTGCCAGCAGTTCCGGGACGAACCAGCCCCAGCATTTT.

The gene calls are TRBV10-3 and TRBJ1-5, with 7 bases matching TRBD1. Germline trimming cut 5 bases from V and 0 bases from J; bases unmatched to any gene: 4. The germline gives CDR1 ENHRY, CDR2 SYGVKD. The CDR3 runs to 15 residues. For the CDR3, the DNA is TGTGCCATCAGTATTGACAGGGATAGCAATCAGCCCCAGCATTTT. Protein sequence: CAISIDRDSNQPQHF.

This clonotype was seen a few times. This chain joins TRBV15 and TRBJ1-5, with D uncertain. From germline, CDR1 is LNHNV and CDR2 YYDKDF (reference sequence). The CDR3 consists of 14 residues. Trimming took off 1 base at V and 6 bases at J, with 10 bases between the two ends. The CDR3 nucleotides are TGTGCCACCAGCAGAGGAATTTTACGTCAGCCCCAGCATTTT. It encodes CATSRGILRQPQHF.

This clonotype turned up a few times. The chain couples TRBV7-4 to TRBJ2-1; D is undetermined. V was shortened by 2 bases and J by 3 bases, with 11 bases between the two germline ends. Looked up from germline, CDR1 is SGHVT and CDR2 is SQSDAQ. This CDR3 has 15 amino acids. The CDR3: CASSLKGNSYNEQFF. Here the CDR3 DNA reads TGTGCCAGCAGCTTAAAGGGAAACAGCTACAATGAGCAGTTCTTC.

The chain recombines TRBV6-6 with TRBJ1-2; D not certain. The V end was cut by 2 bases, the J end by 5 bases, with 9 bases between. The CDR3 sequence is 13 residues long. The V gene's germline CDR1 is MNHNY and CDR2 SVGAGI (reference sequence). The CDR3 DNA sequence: TGTGCCAGCAGTTACACGGCAGAGTATGGCTACACCTTC. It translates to CASSYTAEYGYTF.

DNA for the CDR3: TGTGCCAGCAGGCCGGTCCCTGGCAATGGCTACACCTTC. It specifies CASRPVPGNGYTF. V and J are TRBV27 and TRBJ1-2, with D hard to call. Germline V CDR1 and CDR2: MNHEY, SMNVEV (reference sequence). The CDR3 is 13 residues long. Trimming pared 6 bases from V and 6 bases from J, leaving 14 bases between.

The CDR3 loop reads CASSLDSGLVAFFYEQYF. The CDR3 DNA reads TGTGCCAGCAGCTTAGATTCAGGGCTCGTTGCTTTTTTCTACGAGCAGTACTTC. The J gene is TRBJ2-7, the V gene TRBV7-8, with D perhaps TRBD1 (5 bases). The V gene's germline CDR1 is SGHVS and CDR2 FQNEAQ. V dropped 1 base and J dropped 3 bases, with 22 bases sitting between them. This CDR3 spans 18 amino acids.

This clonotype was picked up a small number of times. The CDR3 reads CASSQKGRMNTEAFF. CDR3 sequence (DNA): TGTGCCAGCAGCCAAAAAGGGCGGATGAACACTGAAGCTTTCTTT. This sequence joins TRBV3-1 and TRBJ1-1; D remains ambiguous. Germline values: CDR1 LGHDT, CDR2 YNNKEL (reference sequence). V was shortened by 2 bases and J by 0 bases, with 10 bases between the two germline ends. The length of the CDR3 is 15 residues.

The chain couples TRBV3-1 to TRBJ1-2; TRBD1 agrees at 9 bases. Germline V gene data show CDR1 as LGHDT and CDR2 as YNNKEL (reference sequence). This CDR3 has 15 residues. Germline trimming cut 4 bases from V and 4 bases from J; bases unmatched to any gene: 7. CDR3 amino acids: CASSLSGTGTYGYTF. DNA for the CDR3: TGTGCCAGCAGCCTTTCCGGGACAGGGACCTATGGCTACACCTTC.

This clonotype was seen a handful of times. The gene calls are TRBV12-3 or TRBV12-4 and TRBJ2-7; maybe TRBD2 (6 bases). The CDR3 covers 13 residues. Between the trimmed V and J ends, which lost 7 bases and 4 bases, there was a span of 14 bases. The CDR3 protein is CASTLLGGYEQYF. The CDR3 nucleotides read TGTGCCAGCACCCTTCTGGGGGGATACGAGCAGTACTTC.

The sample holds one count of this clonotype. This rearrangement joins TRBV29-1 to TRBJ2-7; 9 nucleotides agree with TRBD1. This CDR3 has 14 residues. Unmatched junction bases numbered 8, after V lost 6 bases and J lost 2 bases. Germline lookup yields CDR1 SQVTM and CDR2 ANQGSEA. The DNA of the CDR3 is TGCAGCGTGGTGACAGGGGGTCCTCCCTACGAGCAGTACTTC. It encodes CSVVTGGPPYEQYF.

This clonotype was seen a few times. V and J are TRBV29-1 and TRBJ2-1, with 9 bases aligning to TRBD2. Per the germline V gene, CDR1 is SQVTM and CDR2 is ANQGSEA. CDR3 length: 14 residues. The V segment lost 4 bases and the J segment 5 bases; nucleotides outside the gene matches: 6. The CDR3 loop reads CSVAREGLHNEQFF. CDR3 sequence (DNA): TGCAGCGTTGCGCGGGAGGGCCTACACAATGAGCAGTTCTTC.

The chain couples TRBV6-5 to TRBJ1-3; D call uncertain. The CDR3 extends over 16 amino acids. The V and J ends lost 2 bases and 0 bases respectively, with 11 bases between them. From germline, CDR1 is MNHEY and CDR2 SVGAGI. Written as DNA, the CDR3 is TGTGCCAGCAGTTACGGCCCCGGGATCTCTGGAAACACCATATATTTT. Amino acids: CASSYGPGISGNTIYF.

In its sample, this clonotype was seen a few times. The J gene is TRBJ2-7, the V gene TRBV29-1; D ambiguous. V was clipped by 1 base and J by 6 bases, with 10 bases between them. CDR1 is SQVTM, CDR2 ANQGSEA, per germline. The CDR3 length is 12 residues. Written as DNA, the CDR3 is TGCAGCGTTGAAGTTCCTGGGCCCGAGCAGTACTTC. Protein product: CSVEVPGPEQYF.

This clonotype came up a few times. CDR3 loop: CSARFSGELFF. Written as DNA, the CDR3 is TGCAGTGCTAGATTCTCCGGGGAGCTGTTTTTT. This chain connects TRBV20-1 to TRBJ2-2, with D unclear. This CDR3 contains 11 residues. CDR1 and CDR2 from the germline V gene are DFQATT and SNEGSKA (reference sequence). Trimming removed 2 bases at V and 6 bases at J, with 4 bases between.

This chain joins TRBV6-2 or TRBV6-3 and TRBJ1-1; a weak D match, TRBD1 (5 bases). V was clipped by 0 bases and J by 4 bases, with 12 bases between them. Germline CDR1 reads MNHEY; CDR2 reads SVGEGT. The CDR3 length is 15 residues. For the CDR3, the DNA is TGTGCCAGCAGTTACTCGCAGGGTTTGGTCACTGAAGCTTTCTTT. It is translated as CASSYSQGLVTEAFF.

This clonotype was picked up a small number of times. In DNA form, the CDR3 reads TGTGCCAGCAGCCACGGGAGCCGACAGGGTGTCAATCAGCCCCAGCATTTT. Its translation: CASSHGSRQGVNQPQHF. The chain couples TRBV6-5 to TRBJ1-5, with 7 bases lining up with TRBD1. Germline values: CDR1 MNHEY, CDR2 SVGAGI. V lost 6 bases to trimming and J lost 3 bases; unmatched junction nucleotides: 14. There are 17 residues in the CDR3.

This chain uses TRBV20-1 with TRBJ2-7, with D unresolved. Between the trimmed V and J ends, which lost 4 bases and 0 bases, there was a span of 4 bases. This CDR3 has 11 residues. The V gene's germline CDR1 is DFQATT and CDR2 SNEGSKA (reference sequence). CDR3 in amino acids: CSAKNSYEQYF. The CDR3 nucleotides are TGCAGTGCTAAGAACTCCTACGAGCAGTACTTC.